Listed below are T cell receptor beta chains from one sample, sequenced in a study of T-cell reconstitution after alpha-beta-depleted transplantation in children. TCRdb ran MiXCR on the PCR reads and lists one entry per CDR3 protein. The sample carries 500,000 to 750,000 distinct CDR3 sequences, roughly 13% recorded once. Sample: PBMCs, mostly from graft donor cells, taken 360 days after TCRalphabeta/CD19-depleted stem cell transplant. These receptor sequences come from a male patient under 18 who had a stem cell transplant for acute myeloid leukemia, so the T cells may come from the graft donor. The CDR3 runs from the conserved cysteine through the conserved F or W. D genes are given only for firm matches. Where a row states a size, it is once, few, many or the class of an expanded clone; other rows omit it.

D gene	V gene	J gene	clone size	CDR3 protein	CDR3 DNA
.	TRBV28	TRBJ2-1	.	CASSQDLASGNEQFF	TGTGCCAGCAGTCAGGACCTAGCTTCGGGGAATGAGCAGTTCTTC
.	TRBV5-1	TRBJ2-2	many	CASSLKNGELFF	TGCGCCAGCAGCTTAAAAAACGGGGAGCTGTTTTTT
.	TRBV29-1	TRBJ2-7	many	CSVVDGGGEQYF	TGCAGCGTTGTCGACGGTGGGGGCGAGCAGTACTTC
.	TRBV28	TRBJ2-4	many	CASSPTRQGLAKNIQYF	TGTGCCAGCAGTCCGACGCGCCAGGGCTTAGCCAAAAACATTCAGTACTTC
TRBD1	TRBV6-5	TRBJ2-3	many	CASSYVGTGLADTQYF	TGTGCCAGCAGTTACGTCGGGACAGGGTTGGCAGATACGCAGTATTTT
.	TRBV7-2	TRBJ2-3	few	CASSSKAEGFRDTQYF	TGTGCCAGCAGCTCTAAAGCGGAGGGCTTCAGAGATACGCAGTATTTT
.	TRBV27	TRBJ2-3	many	CASSLSWVDTQYF	TGTGCCAGCAGTTTATCGTGGGTAGATACGCAGTATTTT
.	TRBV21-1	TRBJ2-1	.	CASSPVTSGSINEQFF	TGTGCCAGCAGCCCTGTTACTAGCGGGAGTATAAATGAGCAGTTCTTC
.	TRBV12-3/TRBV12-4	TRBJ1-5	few	CASSSGRNRGQPQHF	TGTGCCAGCAGTTCGGGACGGAACAGAGGGCAGCCCCAGCATTTT
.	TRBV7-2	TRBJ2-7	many	CASSPHGTSSYEQYF	TGTGCCAGCAGCCCACACGGGACGAGTTCCTACGAGCAGTACTTC
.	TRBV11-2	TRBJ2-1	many	CASSLTGTLIYNEQFF	TGTGCCAGCAGCCTAACCGGGACGCTAATCTACAATGAGCAGTTCTTC
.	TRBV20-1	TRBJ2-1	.	CSARVVSNEQFF	TGCAGTGCTAGAGTTGTCAGCAATGAGCAGTTCTTC
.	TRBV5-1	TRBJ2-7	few	CASSWGRTYEQYF	TGCGCCAGCAGCTGGGGACGGACCTACGAGCAGTACTTC
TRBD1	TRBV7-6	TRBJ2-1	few	CASSSGGQGSYNEQFF	TGTGCCAGCAGCTCAGGGGGACAGGGGTCCTACAATGAGCAGTTCTTC
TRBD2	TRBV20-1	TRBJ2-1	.	CSARSLAGLYNEQFF	TGCAGTGCTAGATCCCTAGCGGGCCTTTACAATGAGCAGTTCTTC
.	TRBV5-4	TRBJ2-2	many	CASSLRGLAENTGELFF	TGTGCCAGCAGCTTGAGGGGGCTAGCGGAGAACACCGGGGAGCTGTTTTTT
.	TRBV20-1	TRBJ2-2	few	CSAPGVSGLNTGELVF	TGCAGTGCTCCCGGGGTTAGCGGACTGAACACCGGGGAGCTGGTTTTT
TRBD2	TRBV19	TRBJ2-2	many	CASILAGGLNTGELFF	TGTGCCAGTATTCTAGCGGGAGGCCTGAACACCGGGGAGCTGTTTTTT
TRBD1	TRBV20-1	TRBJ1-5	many	CSAHRGGQPQHF	TGCAGTGCTCACAGGGGTGGTCAGCCCCAGCATTTT
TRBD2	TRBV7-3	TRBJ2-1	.	CASSPVGSGMDEQFF	TGTGCCAGCAGCCCCGTCGGTAGCGGGATGGATGAGCAGTTCTTC
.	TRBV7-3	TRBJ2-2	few	CASSLLITGELFF	TGTGCCAGCAGCTTACTTATCACCGGGGAGCTGTTTTTT
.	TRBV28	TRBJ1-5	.	CASSLGHQPQHF	TGTGCCAGCAGCCTGGGCCATCAGCCCCAGCATTTT
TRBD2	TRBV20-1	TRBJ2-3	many	CSARVASGTDTQYF	TGCAGTGCTAGAGTAGCGAGCGGGACCGATACGCAGTATTTT
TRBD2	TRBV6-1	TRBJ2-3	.	CASSPSPSGINTQYF	TGTGCCAGCAGCCCTTCTCCCAGCGGGATAAATACGCAGTATTTT
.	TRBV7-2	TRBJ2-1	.	CASRAGLSSYNEQFF	TGTGCCAGCAGGGCGGGGTTAAGCTCCTACAATGAGCAGTTCTTC
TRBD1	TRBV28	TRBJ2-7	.	CASSFSDRGEQYF	TGTGCCAGCAGTTTCTCGGACAGGGGCGAGCAGTACTTC
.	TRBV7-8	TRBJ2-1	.	CASSLSLALSYNEQFF	TGTGCCAGCAGCTTAAGCCTAGCGCTCAGCTACAATGAGCAGTTCTTC